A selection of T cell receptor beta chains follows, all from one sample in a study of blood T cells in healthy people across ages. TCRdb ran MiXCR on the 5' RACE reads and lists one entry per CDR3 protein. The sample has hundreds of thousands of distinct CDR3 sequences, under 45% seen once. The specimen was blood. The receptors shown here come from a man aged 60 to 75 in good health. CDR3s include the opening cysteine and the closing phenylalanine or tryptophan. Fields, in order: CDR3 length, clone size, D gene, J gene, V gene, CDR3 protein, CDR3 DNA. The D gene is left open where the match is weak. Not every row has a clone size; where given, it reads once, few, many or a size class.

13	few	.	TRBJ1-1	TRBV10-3	CAIRDSMNTEAFF	TGTGCCATCAGGGACAGCATGAACACTGAAGCTTTCTTT
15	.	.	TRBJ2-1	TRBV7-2	CASSLGQLGLNEQFF	TGTGCCAGCAGCTTAGGACAGCTAGGATTGAATGAGCAGTTCTTC
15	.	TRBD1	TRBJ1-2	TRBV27	CGSSSGQGKRDGYTF	TGTGGCAGCAGTTCGGGACAGGGAAAAAGGGACGGCTACACCTTC
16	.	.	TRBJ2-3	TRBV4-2	CASSQDWVWNTDTQYF	TGTGCCAGCAGCCAAGATTGGGTTTGGAACACAGATACGCAGTATTTT
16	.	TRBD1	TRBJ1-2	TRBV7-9	CASSKNSDRGMNGYTF	TGTGCCAGCAGCAAGAACTCCGACAGGGGAATGAATGGCTACACCTTC
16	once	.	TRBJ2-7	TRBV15	CATSRMGAKSSYEQYF	TGTGCCACCAGCAGGATGGGGGCAAAGTCTTCCTACGAGCAGTACTTC
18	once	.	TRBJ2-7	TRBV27	CASSSGRDDYLGSYEQYF	TGTGCCAGCAGTTCGGGTAGGGACGACTACCTAGGCTCCTACGAGCAGTACTTC
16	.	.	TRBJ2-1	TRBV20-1	CSARDQDWNNYNEQFF	TGCAGTGCTAGAGACCAAGACTGGAATAATTACAACGAGCAGTTCTTC
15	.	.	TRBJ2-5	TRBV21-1	CASSKSQRNGETQYF	TGTGCCAGCAGCAAAAGCCAACGAAACGGGGAGACCCAGTACTTC
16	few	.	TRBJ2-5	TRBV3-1	CASSQSLGLVLQTQYF	TGTGCCAGCAGCCAAAGCTTGGGTCTAGTCTTACAGACCCAGTACTTC
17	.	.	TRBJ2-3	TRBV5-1	CASSLEVVLTSTDTQYF	TGCGCCAGCAGCTTGGAAGTGGTGCTTACTAGCACAGATACGCAGTATTTT
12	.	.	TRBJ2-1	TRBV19	CASSIGGNEQFF	TGTGCCAGTAGTATAGGGGGGAATGAGCAGTTCTTC
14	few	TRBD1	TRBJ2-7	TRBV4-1	CASSNTGGYYEQYF	TGCGCCAGCAGCAATACAGGGGGCTACTACGAGCAGTACTTC
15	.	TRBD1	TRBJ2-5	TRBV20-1	CSADTRTGGGETQYF	TGCAGTGCTGATACCCGGACAGGGGGCGGTGAGACCCAGTACTTC